These 25 T cell receptor beta chains originate from one sample sequenced in a study of shared clonotypes between healthy human individuals (dated by TCRdb to the early 2020s). The library was generated by the immunoSEQ multiplex PCR assay. In TCRdb, the immuneACCESS table is reduced to in-frame sequences with V and J assigned. These tables do not hold every clone; where another copy was compared, an unresolved V gene accounts for under half, and the others remain unexplained. Within this sample are about 110,000 clones, with over 65% of them counted one time only. Around 26% of the sample rests with the top ten. Material: memory CD8+ T cells sorted from blood. Reading the label with the study, this specimen's cell subset or site is: CD45RO+ cells pooled with CCR7-negative TemRA cells. The receptors derive from a woman aged 25 to 39 in good health.

This clone was observed a single time. The chain couples TRBV18 to TRBJ2-7, with D perhaps given as TRBD1 or TRBD2 (6 bases each). In germline, CDR1 is KGHSH, CDR2 LQKENI. V dropped 4 bases and J dropped 3 bases, with 16 bases sitting between them. The CDR3 totals 15 residues. DNA for the CDR3: TGTGCCAGCTCACGGGGGCGGGAAAGGCTCTACGAGCAGTACTTC. Encoded protein: CASSRGRERLYEQYF. The full variable domain, with the rest looked up from reference TRBV18 and TRBJ2-7, is NAGVMQNPRHLVRRRGQEARLRCSPMKGHSHVYWYRQLPEEGLKFMVYLQKENIIDESGMPKERFSAEFPKEGPSILRIQQVVRGDSAAYFCASSRGRERLYEQYFGPGTRLTVT.

This clone was seen once. This chain links TRBV5-8 with TRBJ2-1, with 8 bases that match TRBD2. CDR3 length: 15 residues. Germline trimming cut 2 bases from V and 8 bases from J; bases unmatched to any gene: 9. The germline V gene has CDR1 SGHTS and CDR2 YDEGEE. CDR3 sequence reads: CASSFGTSEGDEQFF. The CDR3 DNA is TGTGCCAGCAGCTTCGGGACTAGTGAAGGCGATGAGCAGTTCTTC.

The CDR3 sequence is CASTPDLAGGNEQFF. CDR3 coding DNA: TGTGCCAGCACGCCTGATTTAGCGGGAGGGAATGAGCAGTTCTTC. The rearrangement joins TRBV9 to TRBJ2-1; the match to TRBD2 covers 11 bases. Per the germline V gene, CDR1 is SGDLS and CDR2 is YYNGEE. With V trimmed by 6 bases and J by 7 bases, 9 bases remained unmatched. The CDR3 is 15 residues long.

The chain is built from TRBV6-6 and TRBJ2-2; possibly TRBD1 for D (6 bases). The germline V gene has CDR1 MNHNY and CDR2 SVGAGI (reference sequence). Trimming stripped 4 bases from V and 5 bases from J, with 14 bases between. CDR3 length equals 15 residues. DNA for the CDR3: TGTGCCAGCAGTTTTAACAGGGTCGTAACCGGGGAGCTGTTTTTT. Translated: CASSFNRVVTGELFF.

The chain links TRBV6-4 to TRBJ1-2, with a weak D call TRBD1 (5 bases). CDR1 and CDR2 from the germline V gene are MRHNA and SNTAGT. Trimming cost V 7 bases and J 10 bases, with 19 bases left between them. The CDR3 loop spans 13 amino acids. The CDR3 coding sequence is TGTGCCAGCACTCGAACTGGGGAGGGGACCTACACCTTC. The encoded protein is CASTRTGEGTYTF.

This clone was detected a few times. The CDR3 is CASRTGDRSTEAFF. The CDR3 nucleotides are TGTGCCAGTAGAACTGGGGATAGGAGCACTGAAGCTTTCTTT. The chain has TRBV19 and TRBJ1-1; D call uncertain. Germline CDR1 is LNHDA and CDR2 is SQIVND (reference sequence). Trimming left V 6 bases short and J 4 bases short, with 15 bases between. The CDR3 length is 14 residues.

Note on this clone: This sample includes further DNA sequences coding for the same CDR3. The CDR3 coding sequence is TGTGCCAGCAGCCCAAAGGGGGGAAGTGGCTACAATGAGCAGTTCTTC. Translated, it gives CASSPKGGSGYNEQFF. The chain combines TRBV7-9 with TRBJ2-1; D is tentatively TRBD1 or TRBD2 (6 bases each). This CDR3 spans 16 amino acids. From germline, CDR1 is SEHNR and CDR2 FQNEAQ (reference sequence). V gave up 5 bases and J gave up 3 bases, with 17 bases separating them.

This clone was observed a few times. CDR3 loop: CASSFWTSGSSETQYF. The DNA of the CDR3 is TGTGCCAGCAGTTTTTGGACTAGCGGGAGTTCAGAGACCCAGTACTTC. The chain is built from TRBV28 and TRBJ2-5, with TRBD2 identical over 13 bases. Germline values: CDR1 MDHEN, CDR2 SYDVKM. The J segment lost 4 bases and the V segment lost 3 bases, leaving 5 bases of the junction unmatched. CDR3 length: 16 residues.

This clone was detected many times. The rearrangement links TRBV6-6 to TRBJ2-5; D ambiguous. The CDR3 spans 11 residues. The ends were cut back, 5 bases at V and 4 bases at J, with 5 bases in the middle. Germline V gene data show CDR1 as MNHNY and CDR2 as SVGAGI (reference sequence). CDR3 region: CASSHGETQYF. Here the CDR3 DNA reads TGTGCCAGCAGTCACGGAGAGACCCAGTACTTC.

This chain uses TRBV28 with TRBJ2-7, with D possibly TRBD2 on 6 matching bases. The CDR3 length is 15 residues. From germline, CDR1 is MDHEN and CDR2 SYDVKM. Trimming took off 6 bases at V and 0 bases at J, with 15 bases between the two ends. This chain's CDR3 is CASRPLSGSSYEQYF. For the CDR3, the DNA is TGTGCCAGCAGACCGCTGAGCGGGTCCTCCTACGAGCAGTACTTC.

This clone appeared many times. This chain connects TRBV30 to TRBJ2-7; weak D call: TRBD2 (6 bases). V dropped 3 bases and J dropped 3 bases, with 9 bases sitting between them. Germline V lookup: CDR1 GTSNPN, CDR2 SVGIG (reference sequence). The CDR3 contains 12 residues. The CDR3 is CAWRRDFYEQYF. The CDR3 DNA follows: TGTGCCTGGAGAAGGGACTTCTACGAGCAGTACTTC.

The chain carries TRBV2 and TRBJ1-5, with a weak D call TRBD1 (6 bases). Trimming took off 8 bases at V and 2 bases at J, with 16 bases between the two ends. CDR3 length equals 15 residues. Per germline, CDR1 SNHLY and CDR2 FYNNEI. The CDR3 DNA sequence: TGTGCCAGCCGGGACACCAGATTTGGCAATCAGCCCCAGCATTTT. The encoded protein is CASRDTRFGNQPQHF.

The chain uses TRBV11-2 and TRBJ2-7; perhaps D is TRBD1 or TRBD2 (5 bases each). There are 15 residues in the CDR3. The V gene lost 5 bases and the J gene lost 3 bases, with 17 bases spanning the gap. Per the germline V gene, CDR1 is SGHAT and CDR2 is FQNNGV. In DNA form, the CDR3 reads TGTGCCAGCAGCCCGATGGGACGGAGGAGCTACGAGCAGTACTTC. It translates to CASSPMGRRSYEQYF. Using reference TRBV11-2 and TRBJ2-7 for the parts outside the CDR3, the full variable domain is EAGVAQSPRYKIIEKRQSVAFWCNPISGHATLYWYQQILGQGPKLLIQFQNNGVVDDSQLPKDRFSAERLKGVDSTLKIQPAKLEDSAVYLCASSPMGRRSYEQYFGPGTRLTVT.

This clone was observed a handful of times. The chain links TRBV15 to TRBJ2-1; D is unclear. V shed 0 bases and J shed 0 bases, with 9 bases lying between them. The CDR3 loop spans 16 amino acids. Germline CDR1 is LNHNV and CDR2 is YYDKDF (reference sequence). CDR3 sequence: CATSRELFSSYNEQFF. The DNA for the CDR3 is TGTGCCACCAGCAGAGAACTCTTCAGCTCCTACAATGAGCAGTTCTTC.

The chain has TRBV7-6 and TRBJ2-7; D call uncertain. Germline V gene lookup returns CDR1 SGHVS and CDR2 FNYEAQ. The CDR3 extends over 11 amino acids. The V end was cut by 6 bases, the J end by 1 base, with 4 bases between. The CDR3 coding sequence is TGTGCCAGCAGTACTTCCTACGAGCAGTACTTC. Protein: CASSTSYEQYF.

This chain uses TRBV5-4 with TRBJ2-5, with 8 bases matching TRBD2. V lost 4 bases to trimming and J lost 4 bases; unmatched junction nucleotides: 15. The CDR3 sequence is 17 residues long. CDR1 and CDR2 (germline): SGHNT, YYREEE (reference sequence). CDR3 DNA: TGTGCCAGCAGCGCCCTAGGTTTGGCGGGAGGAATAGAGACCCAGTACTTC. Protein product: CASSALGLAGGIETQYF.

The V and J genes are TRBV25-1 and TRBJ2-7; possible D gene TRBD2, 6 bases. Germline V gene data show CDR1 as MGHDK and CDR2 as SYGVNS. The CDR3 spans 16 residues. Trimming stripped 4 bases from V and 3 bases from J, with 19 bases between. CDR3 sequence: CASSAWGTGSIYEQYF. In DNA form, the CDR3 reads TGTGCCAGCAGTGCCTGGGGAACCGGGAGTATCTACGAGCAGTACTTC.

The chain recombines TRBV4-1 with TRBJ1-3; D is perhaps TRBD1 (5 bases). CDR1 is MGHRA, CDR2 YSYEKL, per germline. The CDR3 consists of 16 residues. V dropped 1 base and J dropped 0 bases, with 10 bases sitting between them. The CDR3 reads CASSQGGTASGNTIYF. CDR3 nucleotide sequence: TGCGCCAGCAGCCAAGGGGGGACGGCCTCTGGAAACACCATATATTTT.

V is TRBV5-6 and J is TRBJ2-2; a weak D match, TRBD1 (6 bases). This CDR3 contains 16 residues. V lost 4 bases and J 0 bases, leaving 13 bases between the germline ends. Germline loops: CDR1 SGHDT, CDR2 YYEEEE. DNA for the CDR3: TGTGCCAGCAGCCCTATGGACAGACCGAACACCGGGGAGCTGTTTTTT. It codes for CASSPMDRPNTGELFF.

This chain joins TRBV11-2 and TRBJ2-7; no firm D call. Trimming left V 3 bases short and J 4 bases short, with 19 bases between. CDR1 is SGHAT, CDR2 FQNNGV, per germline. The CDR3 consists of 16 residues. For the CDR3, the DNA is TGTGCCAGCAGCTTGGCAAGTGTGCTTTCCGATTACGAGCAGTACTTC. It yields the protein CASSLASVLSDYEQYF.

The J gene is TRBJ2-2, the V gene TRBV6-6; D unclear. The germline CDR1 and CDR2 sequences are MNHNY and SVGAGI (reference sequence). This CDR3 has 13 residues. Trimming shortened V by 5 bases and J by 2 bases, and 6 bases separated the two germline ends. In nucleotides, the CDR3 is TGTGCCAGCAGTCCACCTAACACCGGGGAGCTGTTTTTT. Protein product: CASSPPNTGELFF.

J is TRBJ1-1 and V is TRBV7-9; tentatively, D is TRBD1 (5 bases). V lost 0 bases to trimming and J lost 0 bases, with 8 bases between them. Germline V CDR1 and CDR2: SEHNR, FQNEAQ (reference sequence). CDR3 length: 15 residues. CDR3 loop: CASSLAPRVNTEAFF. CDR3 nucleotides: TGTGCCAGCAGCTTAGCTCCCAGGGTGAACACTGAAGCTTTCTTT.

This clone was counted only a few times. The genes are TRBV29-1 and TRBJ1-1, with D hard to call. The ends were cut back, 6 bases at V and 4 bases at J, with 9 bases in the middle. Germline V gives CDR1 SQVTM, CDR2 ANQGSEA. The CDR3 is made up of 11 amino acids. The CDR3 DNA follows: TGCAGCGTCGGGAAGATCACTGAAGCTTTCTTT. Its translation is CSVGKITEAFF.

This clone has only a few counts. The genes are TRBV6-4 and TRBJ2-3, with 7 nucleotides matching TRBD2. Germline CDR1 and CDR2: MRHNA and SNTAGT. This CDR3 contains 15 residues. The trim removed 3 bases at V and 3 bases at J, leaving 6 bases unmatched. Here the CDR3 reads CASSEGGSGTDTQYF. The CDR3 coding sequence is TGTGCCAGCAGTGAAGGCGGGAGTGGGACAGATACGCAGTATTTT.

This chain links TRBV30 with TRBJ1-4, with D possibly being TRBD1 (5 bases). In germline, CDR1 is GTSNPN, CDR2 SVGIG (reference sequence). The CDR3 is 13 residues long. V was cut by 6 bases and J by 7 bases, with 15 bases left in between. The CDR3: CACTGVLSEKLFF. CDR3 bases: TGTGCCTGCACAGGCGTCTTAAGTGAAAAACTGTTTTTT.